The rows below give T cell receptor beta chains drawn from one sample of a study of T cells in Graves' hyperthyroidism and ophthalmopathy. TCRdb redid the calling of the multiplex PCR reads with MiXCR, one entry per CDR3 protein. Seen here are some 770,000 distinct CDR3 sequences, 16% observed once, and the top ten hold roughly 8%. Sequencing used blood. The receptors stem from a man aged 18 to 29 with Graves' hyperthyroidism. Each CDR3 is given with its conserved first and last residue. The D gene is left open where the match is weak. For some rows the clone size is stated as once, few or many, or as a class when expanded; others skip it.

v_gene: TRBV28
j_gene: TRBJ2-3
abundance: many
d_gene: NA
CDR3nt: TGTGCCAGCCGGTGGGGGGCGAGCACAGATACGCAGTATTTT
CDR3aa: CASRWGASTDTQYF

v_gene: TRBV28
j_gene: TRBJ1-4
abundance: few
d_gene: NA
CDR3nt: TGTGCCAGCAGTTCCCCTTGGCAAGTGAATGAAAAACTGTTTTTT
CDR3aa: CASSSPWQVNEKLFF

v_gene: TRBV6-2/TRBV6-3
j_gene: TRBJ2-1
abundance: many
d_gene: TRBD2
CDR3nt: TGTGCCAGCAGTTACTTGGCTAGCGGGAGCTCCTACAATGAGCAGTTCTTC
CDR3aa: CASSYLASGSSYNEQFF

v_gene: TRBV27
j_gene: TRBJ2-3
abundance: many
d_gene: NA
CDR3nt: TGTGCCAGCAGTTTGGACTCAGCTGCAGATACGCAGTATTTT
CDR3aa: CASSLDSAADTQYF

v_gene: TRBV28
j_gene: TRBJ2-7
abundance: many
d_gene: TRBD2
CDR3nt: TGTGCCAGCAGTTTAGGCCTAGCGGGAGGGCCCGGCTACGAGCAGTACTTC
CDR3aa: CASSLGLAGGPGYEQYF

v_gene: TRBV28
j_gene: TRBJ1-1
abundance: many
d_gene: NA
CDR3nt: TGTGCCAGCAGTTTAGGAACAGGCCTGAACACTGAAGCTTTCTTT
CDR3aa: CASSLGTGLNTEAFF

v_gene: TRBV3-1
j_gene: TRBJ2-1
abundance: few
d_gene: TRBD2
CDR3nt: TGTGCCAGCAGCCAAGGTGGCGGACTAGCCTACAATGAGCAGTTCTTC
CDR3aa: CASSQGGGLAYNEQFF

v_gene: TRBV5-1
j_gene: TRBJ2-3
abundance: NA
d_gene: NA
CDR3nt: TGCGCCAGCAGCTTGCCTGCAGGGCCCGGCACAGATACGCAGTATTTT
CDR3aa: CASSLPAGPGTDTQYF

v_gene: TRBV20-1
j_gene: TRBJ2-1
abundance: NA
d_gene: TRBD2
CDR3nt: TGCAGTGCTAGTGCGACTAGCGGGGGTAACAATGAGCAGTTCTTC
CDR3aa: CSASATSGGNNEQFF

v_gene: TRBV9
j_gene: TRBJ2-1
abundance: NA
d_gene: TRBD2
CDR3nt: TGTGCCAGCAGCGTAGCTGGTAGGGCTAGCGGAGTAAACCCCCCCTCCTACAATGAGCAGTTCTTC
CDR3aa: CASSVAGRASGVNPPSYNEQFF

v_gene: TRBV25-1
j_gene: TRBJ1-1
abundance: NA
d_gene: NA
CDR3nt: TGTGCCAGCAGTGATCACGCCCGGGACACTGAAGCTTTCTTT
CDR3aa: CASSDHARDTEAFF

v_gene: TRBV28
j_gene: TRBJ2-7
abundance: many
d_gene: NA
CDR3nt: TGTGCCAGCAGTTTTCGAGCCCTCTCCTACGAGCAGTACTTC
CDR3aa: CASSFRALSYEQYF

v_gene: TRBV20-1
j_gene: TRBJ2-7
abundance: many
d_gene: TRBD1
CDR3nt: TGCAGTGCAATGAACAGGGGCGGCGAGCAGTACTTC
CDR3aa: CSAMNRGGEQYF

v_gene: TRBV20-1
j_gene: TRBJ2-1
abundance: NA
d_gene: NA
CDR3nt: TGCAGTGCCGCCCAGTCAGCCCACGCCTTCGATGAGCAGTTCTTC
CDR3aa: CSAAQSAHAFDEQFF

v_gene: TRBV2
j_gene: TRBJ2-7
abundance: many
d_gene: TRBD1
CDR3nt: TGTGCCAGCCGGGACAGATCCTACGAGCAGTACTTC
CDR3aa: CASRDRSYEQYF

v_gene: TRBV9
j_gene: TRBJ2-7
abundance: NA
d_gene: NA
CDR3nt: TGTGCCAGCAGCGTAGCTACGGGGTCCTCCTACGAGCAGTACTTC
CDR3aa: CASSVATGSSYEQYF

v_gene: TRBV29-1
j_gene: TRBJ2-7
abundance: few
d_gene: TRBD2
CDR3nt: TGCAGCGTTGGAGGCGGGACTACCTACGAGCAGTACTTC
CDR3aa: CSVGGGTTYEQYF

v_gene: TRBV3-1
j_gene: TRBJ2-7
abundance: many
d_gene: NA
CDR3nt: TGTGCCAGCAGCCCCGATGTTGGCGAGCAGTACTTC
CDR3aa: CASSPDVGEQYF

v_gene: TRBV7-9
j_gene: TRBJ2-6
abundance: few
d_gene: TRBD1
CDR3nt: TGTGCCAGCAGCTTAGTTCCCGGGACAGCATTCTCTGGGGCCAACGTCCTGACTTTC
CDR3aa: CASSLVPGTAFSGANVLTF

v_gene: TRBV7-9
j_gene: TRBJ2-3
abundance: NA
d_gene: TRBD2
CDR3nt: TGTGCCAGCAGGACCGGGACTAGCGGGATGTCAGATACGCAGTATTTT
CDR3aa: CASRTGTSGMSDTQYF

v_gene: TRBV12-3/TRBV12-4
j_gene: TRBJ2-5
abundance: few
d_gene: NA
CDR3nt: TGTGCCAGCAGCCCCCTTAGCGGAGGACAAGAGACCCAGTACTTC
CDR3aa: CASSPLSGGQETQYF

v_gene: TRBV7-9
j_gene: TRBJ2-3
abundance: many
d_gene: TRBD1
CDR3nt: TGTGCCAGCAGCTTAAGCGAGACAGGGGGAGATACGCAGTATTTT
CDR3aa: CASSLSETGGDTQYF

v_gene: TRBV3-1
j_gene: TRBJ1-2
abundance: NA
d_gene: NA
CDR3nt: TGTGCCAGCAGCCCCCGATTACGCAGGGAACTTGGCTATGGCTACACCTTC
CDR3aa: CASSPRLRRELGYGYTF

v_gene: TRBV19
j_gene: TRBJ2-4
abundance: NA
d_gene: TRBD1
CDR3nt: TGTGCCAGTAAGGTCAGGGGGAATGAAAACATTCAGTACTTC
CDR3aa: CASKVRGNENIQYF

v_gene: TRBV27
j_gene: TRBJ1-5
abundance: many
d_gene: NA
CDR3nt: TGTGCCAGCAGTCCAGGGACCCTGGGCAATCAGCCCCAGCATTTT
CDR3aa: CASSPGTLGNQPQHF

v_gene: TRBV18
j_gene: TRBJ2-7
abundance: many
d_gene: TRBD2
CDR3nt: TGTGCCAGCTCACCCGGGACTAGCGGGAGTTTGACCTACGAGCAGTACTTC
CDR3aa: CASSPGTSGSLTYEQYF

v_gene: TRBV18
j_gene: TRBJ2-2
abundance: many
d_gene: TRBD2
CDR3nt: TGTGCCAGCTCACCCACGACTAGCGGGACAACCGGGGAGCTGTTTTTT
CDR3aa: CASSPTTSGTTGELFF

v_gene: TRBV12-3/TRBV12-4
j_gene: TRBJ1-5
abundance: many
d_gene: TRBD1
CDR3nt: TGTGCCAGCAGCCGGGACAGCCCCAATCAGCCCCAGCATTTT
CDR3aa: CASSRDSPNQPQHF

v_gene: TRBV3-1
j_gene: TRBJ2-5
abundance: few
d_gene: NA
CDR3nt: TGTGCCAGCAGCCAAGAACCCCGGAGGCAAGAGACCCAGTACTTC
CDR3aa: CASSQEPRRQETQYF

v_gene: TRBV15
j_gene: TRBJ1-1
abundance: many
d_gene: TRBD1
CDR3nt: TGTGCCACCAGCAGGGGGACAGGGAACACTGAAGCTTTCTTT
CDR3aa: CATSRGTGNTEAFF

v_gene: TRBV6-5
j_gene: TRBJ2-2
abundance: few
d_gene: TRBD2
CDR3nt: TGTGCCAGCAGTTCTAGCGGGAGCGGCACCGGGGAGCTGTTTTTT
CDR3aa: CASSSSGSGTGELFF

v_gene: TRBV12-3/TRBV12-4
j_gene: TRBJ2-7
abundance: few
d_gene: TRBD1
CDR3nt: TGTGCCAGCAGACCGACAGGGTCTGACGAGCAGTACTTC
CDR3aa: CASRPTGSDEQYF

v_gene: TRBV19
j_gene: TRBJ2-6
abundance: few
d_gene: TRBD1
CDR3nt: TGTGCCAGTAGGGACAGGGCTGGGGCCAACGTCCTGACTTTC
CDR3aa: CASRDRAGANVLTF

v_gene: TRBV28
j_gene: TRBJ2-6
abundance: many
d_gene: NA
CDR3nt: TGTGCCAGCAGTTTAAGTAGTGCTGGGGCCAACGTCCTGACTTTC
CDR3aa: CASSLSSAGANVLTF

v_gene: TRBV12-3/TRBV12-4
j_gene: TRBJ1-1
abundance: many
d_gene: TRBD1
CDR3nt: TGTGCCAGCAGCTACGACAGGGCAGGGAGGACTGAAGCTTTCTTT
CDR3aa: CASSYDRAGRTEAFF

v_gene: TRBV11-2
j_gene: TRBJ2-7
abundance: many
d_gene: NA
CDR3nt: TGTGCCAGCAGCATACCGGGACAAGCGAGGCAGTACTTC
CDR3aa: CASSIPGQARQYF

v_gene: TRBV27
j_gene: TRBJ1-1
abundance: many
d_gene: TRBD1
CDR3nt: TGTGCCAGCAGTTTAGACAGGGAGACTGAAGCTTTCTTT
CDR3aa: CASSLDRETEAFF

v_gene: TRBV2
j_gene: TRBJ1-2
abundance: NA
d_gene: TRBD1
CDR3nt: TGTGCCAGCAGTGAAAAGACAGGGGTGTATGGCTACACCTTC
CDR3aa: CASSEKTGVYGYTF

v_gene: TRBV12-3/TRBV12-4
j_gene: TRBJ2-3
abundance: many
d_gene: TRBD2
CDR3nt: TGTGCCAGCAGTCCTGCGGGAGGGCGAGGGGATACGCAGTATTTT
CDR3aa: CASSPAGGRGDTQYF

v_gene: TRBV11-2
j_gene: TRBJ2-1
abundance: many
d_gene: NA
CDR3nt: TGTGCCAGCAGCCCCCTGACAACTGAGCAGTTCTTC
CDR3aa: CASSPLTTEQFF

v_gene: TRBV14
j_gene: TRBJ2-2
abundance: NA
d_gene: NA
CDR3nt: TGTGCCAGCAGCCCTTTTAGGAGTAACACCGGGGAGCTGTTTTTT
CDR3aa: CASSPFRSNTGELFF

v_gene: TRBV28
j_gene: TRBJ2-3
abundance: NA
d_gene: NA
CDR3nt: TGTGCCAGCCGGAGAGAATTAAGCACAGATACGCAGTATTTT
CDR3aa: CASRRELSTDTQYF

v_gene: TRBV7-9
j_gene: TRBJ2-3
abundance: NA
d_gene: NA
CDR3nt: TGTGCCAGCAGCTTAGGCGGGTGGGGGGACAGCAGCACAGATACGCAGTATTTT
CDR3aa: CASSLGGWGDSSTDTQYF

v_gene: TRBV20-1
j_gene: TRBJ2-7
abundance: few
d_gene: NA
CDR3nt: TGCAGTGCGTGGGCCGGCTCCCCCTACGAGCAGTACTTC
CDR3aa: CSAWAGSPYEQYF

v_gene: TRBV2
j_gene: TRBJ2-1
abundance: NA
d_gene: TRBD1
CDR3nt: TGTGCCAGCAGTATCGAGACAGGGGCCTGGAATGAGCAGTTCTTC
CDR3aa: CASSIETGAWNEQFF

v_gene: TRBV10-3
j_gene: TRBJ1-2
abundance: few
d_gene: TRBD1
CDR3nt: TGTGCCATCAGAGGACAGGACGAAGGCTACACCTTC
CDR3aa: CAIRGQDEGYTF

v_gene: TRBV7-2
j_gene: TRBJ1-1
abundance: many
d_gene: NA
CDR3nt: TGTGCCAGCAGCATAAAGACAGGTGACACTGAAGCTTTCTTT
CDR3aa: CASSIKTGDTEAFF

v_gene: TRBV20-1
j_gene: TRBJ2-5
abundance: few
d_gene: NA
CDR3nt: TGCAGTGTCCAAGGTGGGCCAGGGAGAGAGACCCAGTACTTC
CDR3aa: CSVQGGPGRETQYF

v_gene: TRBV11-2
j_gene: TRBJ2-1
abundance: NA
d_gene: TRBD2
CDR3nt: TGTGCCAGCTTAGGGGCGGGGGGCCCGTATCACAATGAGCAGTTCTTC
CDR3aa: CASLGAGGPYHNEQFF

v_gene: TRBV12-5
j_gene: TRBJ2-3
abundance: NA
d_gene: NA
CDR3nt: TGTGCTAGTGGTTTGGGGCCTGGAGATACGCAGTATTTT
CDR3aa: CASGLGPGDTQYF

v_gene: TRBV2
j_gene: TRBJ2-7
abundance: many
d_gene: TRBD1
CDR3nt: TGTGCCAGCAGTAAAGAGGACAGGGGCAACGAGCAGTACTTC
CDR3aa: CASSKEDRGNEQYF

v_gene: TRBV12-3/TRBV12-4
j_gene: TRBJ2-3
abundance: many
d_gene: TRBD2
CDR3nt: TGTGCCAGCATCAAACTAGCGGGAGTGAGAGATACGCAGTATTTT
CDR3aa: CASIKLAGVRDTQYF

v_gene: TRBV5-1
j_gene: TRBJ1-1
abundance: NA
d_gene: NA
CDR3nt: TGCGCCAGCAGCTTGGATGGGAGGATAGGGAACACTGAAGCTTTCTTT
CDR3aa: CASSLDGRIGNTEAFF

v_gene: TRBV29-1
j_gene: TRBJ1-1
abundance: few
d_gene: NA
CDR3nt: TGCAGCGTTCCCGACCCCGGGGGGGATGAAGCTTTCTTT
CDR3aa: CSVPDPGGDEAFF

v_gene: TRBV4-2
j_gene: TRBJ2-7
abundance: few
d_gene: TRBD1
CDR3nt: TGTGCCAGCAGCCAAGATCGCGGGACAGGGACCTACGAGCAGTACTTC
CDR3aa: CASSQDRGTGTYEQYF

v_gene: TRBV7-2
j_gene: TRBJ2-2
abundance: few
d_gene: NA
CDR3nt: TGTGCCAGCAGCCTAGTGGGCGGTGGGCGCGAGAACGGGGAGCTGTTTTTT
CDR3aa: CASSLVGGGRENGELFF

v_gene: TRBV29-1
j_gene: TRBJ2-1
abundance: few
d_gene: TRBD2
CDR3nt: TGCAGCGTCTTGAAATGGACTAGCGGGAGTAATGAGCAGTTCTTC
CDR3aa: CSVLKWTSGSNEQFF

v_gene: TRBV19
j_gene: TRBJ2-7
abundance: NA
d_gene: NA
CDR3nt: TGTGCCAGTAGGAATAACCAGGGGTCCTACGAGCAGTACTTC
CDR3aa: CASRNNQGSYEQYF

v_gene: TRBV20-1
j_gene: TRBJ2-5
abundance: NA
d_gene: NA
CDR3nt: TGCAGTGCTAGCGTAGGTGGCATCCAAGAGACCCAGTACTTC
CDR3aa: CSASVGGIQETQYF